The rows below give T cell receptor beta chains drawn from one sample of a study of Ad26.COV2.S vaccination and SARS-CoV-2 variants. Repertoires were generated with immunoSEQ multiplex PCR, while TCRdb's copy carries only in-frame clones and drops some. The profile shows hundreds of thousands of clones, around 90% of them singletons. The specimen comprised peripheral blood, sampled in a trial of Ad26.COV2.S vaccine versus placebo. The source of these receptors is a person between 18 and 65 years old who received the Ad26.COV2.S COVID-19 vaccine or a placebo. CDR3s include the opening cysteine and the closing phenylalanine or tryptophan. D genes are given only for firm matches. Size is stated for part of the rows, as once, few or many counts, or as a class when the clone is expanded.

cdr3_nt: TGTGCCATTAGGCGGGTGAACACCGGGGAGCTGTTTTTT
cdr3_aa: CAIRRVNTGELFF
d_call: NA
j_call: TRBJ2-2
v_call: TRBV6-5
clone_size: NA

cdr3_nt: TGCGCCAGCAGCGATCGGACAGGTTACTACGAGCAGTACTTC
cdr3_aa: CASSDRTGYYEQYF
d_call: TRBD1
j_call: TRBJ2-7
v_call: TRBV4-1
clone_size: NA

cdr3_nt: TGCGCCAGCAGCCATCCCCGTGGACAGGGGTCCCGGGACTCTGCGAACACCGGGGAGCTGTTTTTT
cdr3_aa: CASSHPRGQGSRDSANTGELFF
d_call: TRBD1
j_call: TRBJ2-2
v_call: TRBV4-3
clone_size: NA

cdr3_nt: TGTGCCAGCAGCCAGGGGACAGGGAGGGGCGAGCAGTACTTC
cdr3_aa: CASSQGTGRGEQYF
d_call: TRBD1
j_call: TRBJ2-7
v_call: TRBV3-1/TRBV3-2
clone_size: NA

cdr3_nt: TGCGCCAGCAGCTTGGGGGTTAGGGGACTAGGTTCTAACAATGAGCAGTTCTTC
cdr3_aa: CASSLGVRGLGSNNEQFF
d_call: TRBD2
j_call: TRBJ2-1
v_call: TRBV5-1
clone_size: NA

cdr3_nt: TGTGCCAGCAGTGAAGCGCGATTGGTTGGGCAGAGTGAAAAACTGTTTTTT
cdr3_aa: CASSEARLVGQSEKLFF
d_call: NA
j_call: TRBJ1-4
v_call: TRBV2
clone_size: once

cdr3_nt: TGTGCCAGTAGTACGGGACAGGGTGGTTCACCCCTCCACTTT
cdr3_aa: CASSTGQGGSPLHF
d_call: TRBD1
j_call: TRBJ1-6
v_call: TRBV19
clone_size: once

cdr3_nt: TGCGCCAGCAGCCAAGAACAGTCAAATGAGCAGTTCTTC
cdr3_aa: CASSQEQSNEQFF
d_call: NA
j_call: TRBJ2-1
v_call: TRBV4-3
clone_size: NA

cdr3_nt: TGTGCCAGCAGCTTAGGTAGGGACAGACTCTACGAGCAGTACTTC
cdr3_aa: CASSLGRDRLYEQYF
d_call: TRBD1
j_call: TRBJ2-7
v_call: TRBV7-8
clone_size: NA

cdr3_nt: TGTGCCTGGAGTGGAGGTTCTTCTTATAACACTGAAGCTTTCTTT
cdr3_aa: CAWSGGSSYNTEAFF
d_call: NA
j_call: TRBJ1-1
v_call: TRBV30
clone_size: NA

cdr3_nt: TGTGCCAGCAGTTCCGGGACTAGCGGGCTTCAAGAGACCCAGTACTTC
cdr3_aa: CASSSGTSGLQETQYF
d_call: TRBD2
j_call: TRBJ2-5
v_call: TRBV6-2/TRBV6-3
clone_size: NA

cdr3_nt: TGTGCCAGCAGTTTACACCCGACAGGGCCCCGGGAAAATACTGAAGCTTTCTTT
cdr3_aa: CASSLHPTGPRENTEAFF
d_call: TRBD1
j_call: TRBJ1-1
v_call: TRBV27
clone_size: NA

cdr3_nt: TGTGCCAGCAGTCCGGGGGGAGGCGGCTATGGCTACACCTTC
cdr3_aa: CASSPGGGGYGYTF
d_call: NA
j_call: TRBJ1-2
v_call: TRBV5-6
clone_size: NA

cdr3_nt: TGTGCCAGTAGTGGCCGGAGTGCGAACACCGGGGAGCTGTTTTTT
cdr3_aa: CASSGRSANTGELFF
d_call: NA
j_call: TRBJ2-2
v_call: TRBV19
clone_size: once

cdr3_nt: TGTGCCGTCAACAGGGCGAGAAACACAGATACGCAGTATTTT
cdr3_aa: CAVNRARNTDTQYF
d_call: NA
j_call: TRBJ2-3
v_call: TRBV6-5
clone_size: NA

cdr3_nt: TGTGCCTGGCAGATGTGGGACCCCGGCTACACCTTC
cdr3_aa: CAWQMWDPGYTF
d_call: NA
j_call: TRBJ1-2
v_call: TRBV30
clone_size: NA

cdr3_nt: TGTGCCAGCAGTATAGTCCCCTCCTACGAGCAGTACTTC
cdr3_aa: CASSIVPSYEQYF
d_call: NA
j_call: TRBJ2-7
v_call: TRBV12-3/TRBV12-4
clone_size: NA

cdr3_nt: TGCGCCAGCAGCTTGGGACTAGCGGAGCACAATGAGCAGTTCTTC
cdr3_aa: CASSLGLAEHNEQFF
d_call: TRBD2
j_call: TRBJ2-1
v_call: TRBV5-1
clone_size: NA

cdr3_nt: TGTGCCACCAGCAGAGGAGGGGGAATCGGGGAGCTGTTTTTT
cdr3_aa: CATSRGGGIGELFF
d_call: NA
j_call: TRBJ2-2
v_call: TRBV15
clone_size: NA

cdr3_nt: TGTGCCAGCAGCTCCTGGACTAGCAGCTACGAGCAGTACTTC
cdr3_aa: CASSSWTSSYEQYF
d_call: TRBD2
j_call: TRBJ2-7
v_call: TRBV7-2
clone_size: NA

cdr3_nt: TGTGCCAGCAGGACAGGGACAGGGGGAAACTACGAGCAGTACTTC
cdr3_aa: CASRTGTGGNYEQYF
d_call: TRBD1
j_call: TRBJ2-7
v_call: TRBV6-5
clone_size: NA

cdr3_nt: TGTGCCAGCAGCCTAGCGGGAGCCGCCTACGAGCAGTACTTC
cdr3_aa: CASSLAGAAYEQYF
d_call: TRBD2
j_call: TRBJ2-7
v_call: TRBV28
clone_size: NA

cdr3_nt: TGTGCCAGCAGCGTACAGGGGGGTAATTCACCCCTCCACTTT
cdr3_aa: CASSVQGGNSPLHF
d_call: TRBD1
j_call: TRBJ1-6
v_call: TRBV9
clone_size: NA

cdr3_nt: TGTGCCAGCAGCAATCAGGACAGGAACCCCTACGAGCAGTACTTC
cdr3_aa: CASSNQDRNPYEQYF
d_call: NA
j_call: TRBJ2-7
v_call: TRBV21-1
clone_size: NA

cdr3_nt: TGCGCCAGCAGCTTGGGGGGTCTAGCGGGAGTGGAGTTCTTC
cdr3_aa: CASSLGGLAGVEFF
d_call: TRBD2
j_call: TRBJ2-1
v_call: TRBV5-1
clone_size: once

cdr3_nt: TGTGCCAGCAGTCGAGCCCCGACAGGGTTGGGCAATCAGCCCCAGCATTTT
cdr3_aa: CASSRAPTGLGNQPQHF
d_call: TRBD1
j_call: TRBJ1-5
v_call: TRBV27
clone_size: NA

cdr3_nt: TGTGCCAGCAGCCACGGACAGCGGTGGAGTTCACCCCTCCACTTT
cdr3_aa: CASSHGQRWSSPLHF
d_call: NA
j_call: TRBJ1-6
v_call: TRBV14
clone_size: NA

cdr3_nt: TGTGCCAGCAGCCAATGGGAAGCCAAAAACATTCAGTACTTC
cdr3_aa: CASSQWEAKNIQYF
d_call: NA
j_call: TRBJ2-4
v_call: TRBV28
clone_size: NA

cdr3_nt: TGTGCCAGCAGTGAAACAGGGCGCGGGGAGCTGTTTTTT
cdr3_aa: CASSETGRGELFF
d_call: NA
j_call: TRBJ2-2
v_call: TRBV6-1
clone_size: NA

cdr3_nt: TGTGCCAGCAGTAAAGGAGCGGGAGGGACGTACGAGCAGTACTTC
cdr3_aa: CASSKGAGGTYEQYF
d_call: TRBD2
j_call: TRBJ2-7
v_call: TRBV11-2
clone_size: NA

cdr3_nt: TGTGCCAGCAGCCTTCTAGGGTCGGGAGCTTTCTTT
cdr3_aa: CASSLLGSGAFF
d_call: NA
j_call: TRBJ1-1
v_call: TRBV3-1/TRBV3-2
clone_size: NA

cdr3_nt: TGTGCCAGTAGTAGTCCCGTCTATGGCTACACCTTC
cdr3_aa: CASSSPVYGYTF
d_call: NA
j_call: TRBJ1-2
v_call: TRBV19
clone_size: NA

cdr3_nt: TGTGCCAGCAGCGCACAGGGTACGGGCACTGAAGCTTTCTTT
cdr3_aa: CASSAQGTGTEAFF
d_call: NA
j_call: TRBJ1-1
v_call: TRBV6-6
clone_size: few

cdr3_nt: TGTGCCAGCAGTGCCTTAGCGGGAGGGAATTACAATGAGCAGTTCTTC
cdr3_aa: CASSALAGGNYNEQFF
d_call: TRBD2
j_call: TRBJ2-1
v_call: TRBV6-4
clone_size: NA

cdr3_nt: TGTGCCAGCTCACCAACGATACAGGGGGACTACGAGCAGTACTTC
cdr3_aa: CASSPTIQGDYEQYF
d_call: TRBD1
j_call: TRBJ2-7
v_call: TRBV18
clone_size: NA

cdr3_nt: TGCAGCGTTGAGGGGACAGCTAGCACAGATACGCAGTATTTT
cdr3_aa: CSVEGTASTDTQYF
d_call: TRBD1
j_call: TRBJ2-3
v_call: TRBV29-1
clone_size: NA

cdr3_nt: TGTGCCAGCAGCCCACGGACAGGGGGATCCGAGCAGTACTTC
cdr3_aa: CASSPRTGGSEQYF
d_call: TRBD1
j_call: TRBJ2-7
v_call: TRBV5-4
clone_size: NA

cdr3_nt: TGCAGCGTTGTAGACAGGGGCTTGCACACTGAAGCTTTCTTT
cdr3_aa: CSVVDRGLHTEAFF
d_call: TRBD1
j_call: TRBJ1-1
v_call: TRBV29-1
clone_size: NA

cdr3_nt: TGTGCCAGCAGCTCGAGGCGTGGCGGGACTGCAGATACGCAGTATTTT
cdr3_aa: CASSSRRGGTADTQYF
d_call: NA
j_call: TRBJ2-3
v_call: TRBV7-9
clone_size: NA

cdr3_nt: TGTGCCAGTAGTTTAGGGGTCACAGATACGCAGTATTTT
cdr3_aa: CASSLGVTDTQYF
d_call: NA
j_call: TRBJ2-3
v_call: TRBV19
clone_size: NA

cdr3_nt: TGTGCCAGCAGCCCGGGACAACACTCTGGGGCCAACGTCCTGACTTTC
cdr3_aa: CASSPGQHSGANVLTF
d_call: NA
j_call: TRBJ2-6
v_call: TRBV25-1
clone_size: NA

cdr3_nt: TGTGCCAGCAGTGAATCTCGCGGTGCCCTAACTAATGAAAAACTGTTTTTT
cdr3_aa: CASSESRGALTNEKLFF
d_call: NA
j_call: TRBJ1-4
v_call: TRBV25-1
clone_size: NA

cdr3_nt: TGTGCCAGCACCGACCTAGACACCGGGGAGCTGTTTTTT
cdr3_aa: CASTDLDTGELFF
d_call: NA
j_call: TRBJ2-2
v_call: TRBV9
clone_size: few

cdr3_nt: TGCGCCAGCAGCCAAGATCGGACAGGCTATAATTCACCCCTCCACTTT
cdr3_aa: CASSQDRTGYNSPLHF
d_call: TRBD1
j_call: TRBJ1-6
v_call: TRBV4-3
clone_size: NA

cdr3_nt: TGTGCCACCAGCAGAGGGGGGAGCTCCTATAATTCACCCCTCCACTTT
cdr3_aa: CATSRGGSSYNSPLHF
d_call: NA
j_call: TRBJ1-6
v_call: TRBV15
clone_size: few

cdr3_nt: TGCGCCAGCAGCTTCAAAACGAACACTGAAGCTTTCTTT
cdr3_aa: CASSFKTNTEAFF
d_call: NA
j_call: TRBJ1-1
v_call: TRBV5-1
clone_size: NA

cdr3_nt: TGCAGCGTTGAGGCACCTTACTCTTATGGCTACACCTTC
cdr3_aa: CSVEAPYSYGYTF
d_call: NA
j_call: TRBJ1-2
v_call: TRBV29-1
clone_size: NA

cdr3_nt: TGTGCCACCCAAAGGGCAACTAATGAAAAACTGTTTTTT
cdr3_aa: CATQRATNEKLFF
d_call: NA
j_call: TRBJ1-4
v_call: TRBV24-1
clone_size: NA